A selection of T cell receptor beta chains follows, all from one sample in a study of T cell changes during pregnancy in multiple sclerosis. Profiling relied on immunoSEQ multiplex PCR, and the TCRdb table lists in-frame clones only, not all of them. Seen here are 50,000 to 75,000 clones, 90% to 95% observed once, and the top ten hold about 1.2%. The source material was peripheral blood, sampled after pregnancy. The receptors shown here come from a female donor in good health, enrolled as a control in a pregnancy study. CDR3s include the opening cysteine and the closing phenylalanine or tryptophan. D genes are given only for firm matches. A row's size may be missing; if present it is once, few, many or a size class.

.	TRBV5-1	.	TRBJ2-7	TGCGCCAGCAGCTTGCCGTCCGACAGGGAGGAGATTCGGCAGTACTTC	CASSLPSDREEIRQYF
.	TRBV7-8	.	TRBJ2-7	TGTGCCAGCAGCGTCAGACAGGGACTTTACGAGCAGTACTTC	CASSVRQGLYEQYF
TRBD2	TRBV5-1	.	TRBJ2-3	TGCGCCAGCAGCCCTGGGAGCGGGGTGAACACAGATACGCAGTATTTT	CASSPGSGVNTDTQYF
TRBD1	TRBV30	.	TRBJ2-7	TGTGCCTGGAGGCCGGACAGGGTCTTTTACGAGCAGTACTTC	CAWRPDRVFYEQYF
TRBD1	TRBV7-8	.	TRBJ1-3	TGTGCCAGCCTCAAAACGACAGGGACCGGAAACACCATATATTTT	CASLKTTGTGNTIYF
TRBD1	TRBV30	.	TRBJ2-7	TGTGCCTGGAGTACGGACAGGAGTTACGAGCAGTACTTC	CAWSTDRSYEQYF
.	TRBV2	few	TRBJ1-1	TGTGCCAGCAATTACGCCAGGGGAGGGCCAATGAACACTGAAGCTTTCTTT	CASNYARGGPMNTEAFF
.	TRBV19	.	TRBJ1-5	TGTGCCAGTACCGCCCCCCCAGGCAATCAGCCCCAGCATTTT	CASTAPPGNQPQHF
TRBD1	TRBV2	.	TRBJ1-5	TGTGCCAGCAGTGAGCTGTCGGGACAGGGTAGCAATCAGCCCCAGCATTTT	CASSELSGQGSNQPQHF
TRBD1	TRBV27	.	TRBJ1-4	TGTGCCAGCAGTCCACAGGGGGCTCATGAAAAACTGTTTTTT	CASSPQGAHEKLFF
.	TRBV7-3	.	TRBJ2-3	TGTGCCAGCAGCGCCTCGGGGAACTCAGTAAATACGCAGTATTTT	CASSASGNSVNTQYF
.	TRBV2	.	TRBJ1-4	TGTGCCAGCAGTGAATCTGGGAGAGGAGAAAAACTGTTTTTT	CASSESGRGEKLFF
.	TRBV19	.	TRBJ1-5	TGTGCCAGTAGTATACAGGGAGGGGCTCAGCCCCAGCATTTT	CASSIQGGAQPQHF
TRBD2	TRBV13	.	TRBJ2-2	TGTGCCAGCAGCCCCAGAGCGGGGGGGCGGGCCGGGGAGCTGTTTTTT	CASSPRAGGRAGELFF
.	TRBV5-1	once	TRBJ1-2	TGCGCCAGCAGCAGAGACTTGTTAGCTAACTATGGCTACACCTTC	CASSRDLLANYGYTF
.	TRBV6-6	.	TRBJ1-3	TGTGCCAGCACCCCAATATCGGGAACCTCTGGAAACACCATATATTTT	CASTPISGTSGNTIYF
.	TRBV4-2	.	TRBJ2-7	TGTGCCAGCAGCCAGCCCACCGGGACTCAATCCTACGAGCAGTACTTC	CASSQPTGTQSYEQYF
.	TRBV9	.	TRBJ1-2	TGTGCCAGCAACACCGTGGAGGGTATGAGTGGCTACACCTTC	CASNTVEGMSGYTF
.	TRBV5-1	.	TRBJ1-2	TGCGCCAGCAGCGCGGACAGTAACTATGGCTACACCTTC	CASSADSNYGYTF
.	TRBV9	.	TRBJ1-1	TGTGCCAGCAGCCCGAATGTGGGCTCCGCTTTCTTT	CASSPNVGSAFF
TRBD1	TRBV27	.	TRBJ1-5	TGTGCCAGCGCGGACAGGGGCAATCAGCCCCAGCATTTT	CASADRGNQPQHF
TRBD1	TRBV5-6	.	TRBJ2-1	TGTGCCAGCAGCTCAACCGGGACAGGGGGAACAGGGTTCGGTGAGCAGTTCTTC	CASSSTGTGGTGFGEQFF
TRBD1	TRBV18	.	TRBJ1-5	TGTGCCAGCTCACCGGCCTTAGGACAGGGCCTTCAGCCCCAGCATTTT	CASSPALGQGLQPQHF
TRBD1	TRBV6-1	.	TRBJ1-2	TGTGCCAGCAACGCACAGGGGCTCTATGGCTACACCTTC	CASNAQGLYGYTF
TRBD2	TRBV7-2	.	TRBJ2-5	TGTGCCAGCAGCGTCTCGGGGGGCCAAGAGACCCAGTACTTC	CASSVSGGQETQYF
TRBD1	TRBV11-3	.	TRBJ1-1	TGTGCCAGCAGGCCGACAGGGGTGAACACTGAAGCTTTCTTT	CASRPTGVNTEAFF
TRBD1	TRBV28	.	TRBJ1-1	TGTGCCAGCAGGCCGGGACAGGGGCCTGAAGCTTTCTTT	CASRPGQGPEAFF